The text below deals with one T cell receptor beta chain. Its antigen remains unidentified. The study's library attached unique molecular identifiers to single cDNA molecules. TCRdb analysed the reads with MiXCR anew, one entry per CDR3 protein. The sample has 100,000 to 150,000 distinct CDR3 sequences, over 7.5% seen once. This entry comes from a study of human T cells and chemical hapten exposure. Study-level information: Mainly, slight library volume differences in the pool made TCR yields vary.

General study findings and limits: The number of TCRs over 1 in 1000 frequency stayed unchanged after DPC.

V dropped 6 bases and J dropped 0; count of bases not matched to a gene: 2. The CDR3 loop spans 13 amino acids. Germline CDR1 and CDR2: SQVTM and ANQGSEA. Total RNA was isolated from unfractionated whole blood. The origin of this receptor is a human donor in good health. Some clones in this sample may be carry-over from other donors' samples. Input material: whole blood. V and J are TRBV29-1 and TRBJ1-1, with 9 nucleotides matching TRBD1. This chain's CDR3 is CSVGDRVNTEAFF. CDR3 bases: TGCAGCGTGGGGGACAGGGTGAACACTGAAGCTTTCTTT.